The T cell receptor (beta chain) described here comes from a study of T cell responses to AZD1222 COVID-19 vaccine. Only in-frame clones appear in the TCRdb table, and some are missing; sequencing was by immunoSEQ multiplex PCR. The sample gives 150,000 to 200,000 clones, 85% to 90% of which show up once; under 6.5% is in the top ten. Regarding this clone: What it recognizes is unknown.

Study-wide results and limits: Spike-specific TCR breadth and depth rose after two AZD1222 doses.

V was pared by 2 bases and J by 0 bases, with 11 bases of the junction left unmatched. CDR1 and CDR2 from the germline V gene are MNHEY and SVGEGT. CDR3 length: 19 residues. Sequenced here: peripheral blood, sampled on day 0 of AZD1222 vaccination. The sequence came from an adult in good health. The chain links TRBV6-2 or TRBV6-3 to TRBJ1-5; 9 bases agree with TRBD1. DNA of the CDR3: TGTGCCAGCAGTTACCGGGCCGGGACAGGGAGTAATAGCAATCAGCCCCAGCATTTT. Translating gives CASSYRAGTGSNSNQPQHF.